These 25 T cell receptor beta chains were all obtained from the same sample, sequenced in a study of a mutant IDH1 vaccine in newly diagnosed glioma. Indicated time point: week 11, during vaccination. All doses held 300 ug of mutant IDH1 20-mer peptide, with topical imiquimod. These receptors are not linked to any known antigen. Generated by immunoSEQ multiplex PCR, the TCRdb table keeps only in-frame clones and is missing some. The sample contains around 25,000 clones, roughly 70% of which appear only once. The sequenced sample was peripheral blood mononuclear cells (PBMCs), obtained from a glioma patient whose treatment included an IDH1 peptide vaccine. Every receptor here comes from a man younger than 30 with glioma. Some clones in this sample may be carry-over from other donors' samples.

This chain links TRBV29-1 with TRBJ2-7; TRBD2 matches at 14 bases. J gave up 1 base and V 2 bases, and 7 bases lay outside the gene matches. Per the germline V gene, CDR1 is SQVTM and CDR2 is ANQGSEA. The CDR3 runs to 17 residues. DNA for the CDR3: TGCAGCGTTGAACTTGGGACTAGCGGGAGAGGTTCCTACGAGCAGTACTTC. Translation gives CSVELGTSGRGSYEQYF.

This chain connects TRBV29-1 to TRBJ2-1; TRBD1 matches at 11 bases. Germline CDR1 SQVTM, CDR2 ANQGSEA. V shed 6 bases and J 3 bases; nucleotides not matched to a gene: 4. The CDR3 totals 14 residues. The chain's CDR3 is CSVYGTGGYNEQFF. For the CDR3, the DNA is TGCAGCGTATACGGGACAGGGGGCTACAATGAGCAGTTCTTC.

The V gene is TRBV7-9, the J gene TRBJ1-5; 7 positions match TRBD1. With V trimmed by 5 bases and J by 16 bases, 11 bases remained unmatched. Germline assignment: CDR1 SEHNR and CDR2 FQNEAQ (reference sequence). The CDR3 spans 12 residues. The CDR3 DNA is TGTGCCAGCAGCCTTCTGGACAGGCGCCTCCATTTT. Translated: CASSLLDRRLHF.

The genes are TRBV7-6 and TRBJ2-1, with D perhaps TRBD1 or TRBD2 (5 bases each). Germline values: CDR1 SGHVS, CDR2 FNYEAQ. V dropped 1 base and J dropped 9 bases, with 13 bases sitting between them. The CDR3 has 14 amino acids. CDR3 in DNA: TGTGCCAGCAGCTTAGTTGGGGGTGGCAGTGAGCAGTTCTTC. Translating it yields CASSLVGGGSEQFF. Full variable domain (remainder filled in from reference TRBV7-6 and TRBJ2-1): GAGVSQSPRYKVTKRGQDVALRCDPISGHVSLYWYRQALGQGPEFLTYFNYEAQQDKSGLPNDRFSAERPEGSISTLTIQRTEQRDSAMYRCASSLVGGGSEQFFGPGTRLTVL.

Only a few counts were recorded for this clone. The V and J genes are TRBV19 and TRBJ2-7; 8 bases are a match to TRBD1. CDR1 and CDR2 from the germline V gene are LNHDA and SQIVND (reference sequence). V dropped 5 bases and J dropped 0; count of bases not matched to a gene: 3. The CDR3 is made up of 14 amino acids. As DNA, the CDR3 is TGTGCCAGTAGTTTGGACAGGGCCTCCTACGAGCAGTACTTC. Amino acid sequence: CASSLDRASYEQYF.

This chain uses TRBV6-5 with TRBJ1-4; maybe TRBD1 (6 bases). Germline CDR1 reads MNHEY; CDR2 reads SVGAGI. CDR3 length: 14 residues. V shed 6 bases and J shed 8 bases, with 16 bases lying between them. This chain's CDR3 is CASRGAGTGEKLFF. The CDR3 DNA sequence: TGTGCCAGCAGGGGGGCGGGGACCGGGGAAAAACTGTTTTTT.

The V and J genes are TRBV5-1 and TRBJ1-2, with D hard to call. The CDR3 totals 13 residues. Trimming took off 0 bases at V and 6 bases at J, with 9 bases between the two ends. CDR1 and CDR2 from the germline V gene are SGHRS and YFSETQ. The CDR3 loop is CASSLVLGDGYTF. In nucleotides, the CDR3 is TGCGCCAGCAGCTTGGTCTTGGGTGATGGCTACACCTTC.

This chain uses TRBV14 with TRBJ1-2; TRBD1 is a possible D gene (6 bases). This CDR3 has 15 residues. CDR1 is SGHDN, CDR2 FVKESK, per germline. Between the trimmed V and J ends, which lost 7 bases and 4 bases, there was a span of 19 bases. CDR3 nucleotide sequence: TGTGCCAGCATGAGGCCGGGGGGCGGGAGCTATGGCTACACCTTC. Its translation is CASMRPGGGSYGYTF.

The rearrangement links TRBV30 to TRBJ2-7; TRBD1 might be the D (6 bases). Looked up from germline, CDR1 is GTSNPN and CDR2 is SVGIG (reference sequence). There are 14 residues in the CDR3. V lost 1 base to trimming and J lost 0 bases, with 10 bases between them. The CDR3 spells CAWSAWDISYEQYF. CDR3 nucleotide sequence: TGTGCCTGGAGTGCCTGGGACATCTCCTACGAGCAGTACTTC. Drawing the rest from reference TRBV30 and TRBJ2-7, the complete variable domain is SQTIHQWPATLVQPVGSPLSLECTVEGTSNPNLYWYRQAAGRGLQLLFYSVGIGQISSEVPQNLSASRPQDRQFILSSKKLLLSDSGFYLCAWSAWDISYEQYFGPGTRLTVT.

V and J are TRBV28 and TRBJ1-2, with 8 bases matching TRBD1. CDR1 is MDHEN and CDR2 is SYDVKM in the germline V gene. After removal of 7 bases from V and 2 bases from J, the junction contained 18 bases not matched to a gene. The CDR3 loop spans 18 amino acids. The CDR3 region has the DNA TGTGCCAGCACCCAGCCCGCAGGGGGCGTGGGGTTGAACTATGGCTACACCTTC. Translated: CASTQPAGGVGLNYGYTF.

J is TRBJ1-4 and V is TRBV15; no clear D gene. This CDR3 comprises 15 residues. V lost 1 base, J lost 3 bases, and 9 bases lay in between. The germline gives CDR1 LNHNV, CDR2 YYDKDF (reference sequence). Here the CDR3 DNA reads TGTGCCACCAGCAGAGGGAACGGGGCTAATGAAAAACTGTTTTTT. This encodes CATSRGNGANEKLFF.

The chain has TRBV11-2 and TRBJ2-7, with D uncertain. The CDR3 consists of 13 residues. The germline V gene encodes CDR1 SGHAT and CDR2 FQNNGV. V dropped 4 bases and J dropped 2 bases, with 9 bases sitting between them. The CDR3, as DNA: TGTGCCAGCAGCTCCGACCCTACCTACGAGCAGTACTTC. This translates into CASSSDPTYEQYF.

A single count supports this clone. V gene TRBV6-1 combines with J gene TRBJ1-3; D is ambiguous. The germline V and J ends were trimmed by 1 base and 3 bases, with 7 bases remaining between them. The CDR3 extends over 14 amino acids. The germline CDR1 and CDR2 sequences are MNHNS and SASEGT. The CDR3, as DNA: TGTGCCAGCAGTGAAGTAGGACGTGGAAACACCATATATTTT. Its protein product is CASSEVGRGNTIYF.

A few counts support this clone. The V call is TRBV4-2, the J call TRBJ2-7; weak D call: TRBD2 (6 bases). CDR1 and CDR2 (germline): LGHNA, YNFKEQ. There are 15 residues in the CDR3. Trimming removed 0 bases at V and 4 bases at J, with 13 bases between. The CDR3 bases are TGTGCCAGCAGCCAAGAAGGAGGGGTGGGATACGAGCAGTACTTC. Translation: CASSQEGGVGYEQYF.

This chain connects TRBV19 to TRBJ1-2; tentatively, D is TRBD1 (5 bases). Deletions cut 3 bases from V and 10 bases from J, with 15 bases between. The CDR3 length is 13 residues. The germline CDR1 and CDR2 sequences are LNHDA and SQIVND (reference sequence). The CDR3 nucleotides are TGTGCCAGTAGTATTGGGTCGCGGGGCGACTACACCTTC. It translates to CASSIGSRGDYTF.

The chain combines TRBV4-2 with TRBJ2-7, with D uncertain. V was shortened by 0 bases and J by 0 bases, with 9 bases between the two germline ends. The CDR3 is made up of 15 amino acids. Germline V CDR1 and CDR2: LGHNA, YNFKEQ. The CDR3 loop reads CASSQETSSSYEQYF. Here the CDR3 DNA reads TGTGCCAGCAGCCAAGAGACCTCCAGCTCCTACGAGCAGTACTTC.

V gene TRBV14 combines with J gene TRBJ1-1, with unresolved D. CDR3 length: 11 residues. CDR1 is SGHDN, CDR2 FVKESK, per germline. V gave up 4 bases and J gave up 8 bases, with 8 bases separating them. DNA of the CDR3: TGTGCCAGCAGCCGTGGCCAGGAAGCTTTCTTT. Residues: CASSRGQEAFF.

The chain is built from TRBV25-1 and TRBJ2-3; D tentatively fits TRBD1 or TRBD2 (5 bases each). Germline CDR1 MGHDK, CDR2 SYGVNS. Trimming pared 1 base from V and 1 base from J, leaving 9 bases between. The CDR3 runs to 15 residues. The CDR3 spells CASSEWGRGTDTQYF. The DNA of the CDR3 is TGTGCCAGCAGTGAATGGGGACGGGGCACAGATACGCAGTATTTT.

The chain uses TRBV29-1 and TRBJ1-2; D is undetermined. This CDR3 spans 11 amino acids. CDR1 is SQVTM, CDR2 ANQGSEA, per germline. Trimming took off 0 bases at V and 8 bases at J, with 7 bases between the two ends. This CDR3 is CSVEEDLGYTF. In nucleotides, the CDR3 is TGCAGCGTTGAAGAAGATCTCGGCTACACCTTC.

The chain is built from TRBV29-1 and TRBJ2-3, with TRBD2 matching 10 bases. Per the germline V gene, CDR1 is SQVTM and CDR2 is ANQGSEA. This CDR3 spans 15 amino acids. Trimming at V came to 5 bases and at J to 2 bases, leaving 7 bases not matched to a gene. The CDR3 sequence: CSVRPSGSPTDTQYF. The CDR3 bases are TGCAGCGTTCGGCCTAGCGGGAGCCCCACAGATACGCAGTATTTT.

Here the CDR3 reads CASSFRNYGYTF. The CDR3 nucleotides read TGTGCCAGCAGCTTCAGGAACTATGGCTACACCTTC. The rearrangement joins TRBV7-2 to TRBJ1-2; D is ambiguous. The V end was cut by 3 bases, the J end by 2 bases, with 4 bases between. The CDR3 is 12 residues long. Germline CDR1 is SGHTA and CDR2 is FQGNSA.

This clone has a handful of counts. The chain carries TRBV29-1 and TRBJ2-7, with D uncertain. Deletions cut 4 bases from V and 2 bases from J, with 6 bases between. The CDR3 covers 11 residues. Germline CDR1 is SQVTM and CDR2 is ANQGSEA. The CDR3 loop is CSVVRAYEQYF. The CDR3 region has the DNA TGCAGCGTTGTACGGGCCTACGAGCAGTACTTC.

The CDR3 sequence: CAWSLEGAYQETQYF. CDR3 bases: TGTGCCTGGAGTTTGGAGGGGGCGTACCAAGAGACCCAGTACTTC. The chain employs TRBV30 and TRBJ2-5; possibly TRBD1 for D (7 bases). Germline-derived CDR1 and CDR2 are GTSNPN and SVGIG (reference sequence). The CDR3 extends over 15 amino acids. Trimming took 2 bases from V and 0 from J, leaving 13 bases between them.

This clone was counted a few times. The chain has TRBV7-6 and TRBJ1-1, with D possibly being TRBD1 (5 bases). The germline V gene has CDR1 SGHVS and CDR2 FNYEAQ. The CDR3 is 14 amino acids. V was clipped by 1 base and J by 4 bases, with 10 bases between them. Here the CDR3 DNA reads TGTGCCAGCAGCTTAGGGGGCTGGAGCACTGAAGCTTTCTTT. It encodes CASSLGGWSTEAFF.

CDR3 nucleotides: TGCAGCGTTGAAACAGGGTCGGCTGGCTACACCTTC. Translated, it gives CSVETGSAGYTF. The chain joins TRBV29-1 to TRBJ1-2, with TRBD1 as a possible D gene (6 bases). The CDR3 runs to 12 residues. V was shortened by 2 bases and J by 7 bases, with 11 bases between the two germline ends. CDR1 is SQVTM and CDR2 is ANQGSEA in the germline V gene.